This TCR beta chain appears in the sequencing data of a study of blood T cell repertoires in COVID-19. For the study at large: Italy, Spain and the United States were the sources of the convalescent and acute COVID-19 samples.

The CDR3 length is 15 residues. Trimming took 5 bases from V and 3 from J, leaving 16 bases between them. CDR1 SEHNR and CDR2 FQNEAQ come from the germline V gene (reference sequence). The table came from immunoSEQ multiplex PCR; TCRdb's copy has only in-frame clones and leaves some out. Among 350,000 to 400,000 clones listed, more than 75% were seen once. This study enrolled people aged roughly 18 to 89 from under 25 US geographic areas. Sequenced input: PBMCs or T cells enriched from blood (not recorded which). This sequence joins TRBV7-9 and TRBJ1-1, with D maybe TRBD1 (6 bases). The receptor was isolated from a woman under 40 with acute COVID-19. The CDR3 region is CASSPTGHRDTEAFF. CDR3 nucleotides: TGTGCCAGCAGCCCGACGGGACATCGGGACACTGAAGCTTTCTTT.